These T cell receptor beta chains were read from a single sample in a study of blood T cells in healthy people across ages. TCRdb processed the 5' RACE reads anew with MiXCR; each CDR3 protein has one entry. The table shows 700,000 to 850,000 distinct CDR3 sequences, with about 53% occurring only once. The specimen was blood. The receptors stem from a man at least 80 years old in good health. Both conserved end residues are part of each CDR3. D genes are given only for firm matches. A row's size may be missing; if present it is once, few, many or a size class.

length	J	V	D	size	CDR3	DNA
12	TRBJ2-7	TRBV20-1	TRBD2	few	CSVGTGGDEQYF	TGCAGTGTTGGGACGGGGGGAGATGAGCAGTACTTC
14	TRBJ2-5	TRBV6-5	.	.	CASSPLTAGETQYF	TGTGCCAGCAGTCCCCTGACCGCCGGGGAGACCCAGTACTTC
16	TRBJ2-1	TRBV7-8	TRBD2	.	CASSRGLGRTYNEQFF	TGTGCCAGCAGCCGAGGACTAGGGAGGACTTACAATGAGCAGTTCTTC
12	TRBJ2-7	TRBV5-5	.	.	CASRGVSGEQYF	TGTGCCAGCAGAGGTGTTTCCGGCGAGCAGTACTTC
15	TRBJ2-7	TRBV5-6	TRBD1	.	CASSMGQVMYNEQYF	TGTGCCAGCAGCATGGGACAGGTGATGTACAATGAGCAGTACTTC
15	TRBJ2-5	TRBV20-1	.	.	CSARDLGNLQETQYF	TGCAGTGCTAGAGATTTGGGGAACCTGCAAGAGACCCAGTACTTC
13	TRBJ1-1	TRBV11-3	.	.	CASSLADSTEAFF	TGTGCCAGCAGCTTAGCGGACAGCACTGAAGCTTTCTTT
16	TRBJ1-5	TRBV5-1	.	.	CASSLDPAGGNQPQHF	TGCGCCAGCAGCTTGGATCCCGCAGGTGGCAATCAGCCCCAGCATTTT
14	TRBJ2-7	TRBV9	.	.	CASSVRPNSYEQYF	TGTGCCAGCAGCGTACGGCCTAACTCCTACGAGCAGTACTTC
13	TRBJ2-7	TRBV3-1	.	few	CASSQDRSYEQYF	TGTGCCAGCAGCCAAGACCGGTCCTACGAGCAGTACTTC
14	TRBJ2-7	TRBV11-1	TRBD2	.	CASSTGLETHEQYF	TGTGCCAGCAGCACGGGACTAGAAACACACGAGCAGTACTTC
16	TRBJ2-4	TRBV9	TRBD2	.	CARSVGGLAGVSIQYF	TGTGCCCGCAGCGTAGGGGGACTAGCGGGAGTTTCCATTCAGTACTTC
13	TRBJ2-1	TRBV20-1	.	.	CSAPTPSYNEQFF	TGCAGTGCCCCGACCCCTTCCTACAATGAGCAGTTCTTC
14	TRBJ2-4	TRBV20-1	TRBD2	.	CSANLAGVVNIQYF	TGCAGTGCCAACCTAGCGGGAGTTGTGAACATTCAGTACTTC
18	TRBJ2-6	TRBV20-1	TRBD2	many	CSARALSGVERGANVLTF	TGCAGTGCTAGAGCCTTGAGCGGGGTGGAGAGAGGGGCCAACGTCCTGACTTTC
13	TRBJ2-1	TRBV3-1	.	.	CASSHNGDNEQFF	TGTGCCAGCAGCCATAATGGAGACAATGAGCAGTTCTTC
15	TRBJ2-5	TRBV7-9	TRBD2	.	CASRAPGLAEETQYF	TGTGCCAGCCGTGCCCCAGGACTAGCGGAAGAGACCCAGTACTTC
14	TRBJ2-7	TRBV5-1	.	.	CASSSPFIPYEQYF	TGCGCCAGCAGCTCACCCTTTATACCCTACGAGCAGTACTTC
13	TRBJ2-3	TRBV11-2	.	once	CASSVETDRYAYF	TGTGCCAGCAGCGTAGAAACGGACAGATACGCGTATTTT
11	TRBJ2-5	TRBV11-2	.	.	CASSPPPGLYF	TGTGCCAGCAGCCCCCCCCCTGGGCTGTACTTC
15	TRBJ2-1	TRBV7-3	.	few	CASSPRDSPYNEQFF	TGTGCCAGCAGTCCCCGGGACTCTCCCTACAATGAGCAGTTCTTC
14	TRBJ2-1	TRBV21-1	.	.	CASNSGSLYNEQFF	TGTGCCAGCAATAGCGGGAGTCTCTACAATGAGCAGTTCTTC
14	TRBJ2-5	TRBV9	.	.	CASSVYGLQETQYF	TGTGCCAGCAGCGTTTACGGGCTACAAGAGACCCAGTACTTC
16	TRBJ2-5	TRBV7-9	TRBD2	.	CASSSRLAGGSETQYF	TGTGCCAGCAGCTCCCGACTAGCGGGAGGGAGCGAGACCCAGTACTTC
17	TRBJ2-5	TRBV10-3	TRBD2	.	CAISPGLAGGPQETQYF	TGTGCCATCAGCCCGGGACTAGCGGGAGGGCCGCAAGAGACCCAGTACTTC
14	TRBJ2-3	TRBV20-1	TRBD1	.	CSALGQGATDTQYF	TGCAGTGCCCTGGGGCAGGGGGCCACAGATACGCAGTATTTT
14	TRBJ2-3	TRBV7-8	.	.	CASSVAVGLPDAYF	TGTGCCAGCAGCGTAGCGGTGGGACTTCCAGACGCGTATTTT
18	TRBJ2-5	TRBV2	TRBD2	.	CASNPGLAGGFQKETQYF	TGTGCCAGCAACCCCGGACTAGCGGGAGGGTTTCAGAAAGAGACCCAGTACTTC
12	TRBJ1-5	TRBV3-1	.	.	CPGGGTEQPQHF	TGTCCCGGCGGGGGGACGGAGCAGCCCCAGCATTTT